This passage covers 7 T cell receptor beta chains from one sample sequenced in a study of cytotoxic CD8 clonotypes in ibrutinib-treated CLL. Only in-frame clones appear in the TCRdb table, and some are missing; sequencing was by immunoSEQ multiplex PCR. The sample shows about 84,000 clones, just over 85% of them seen only once. The sample here was PBMCs, taken before ibrutinib treatment. Every receptor here comes from a human donor with chronic lymphocytic leukemia.

This chain links TRBV10-3 with TRBJ2-2, with 11 nucleotides matching TRBD2. V lost 4 bases to trimming and J lost 1 base; unmatched junction nucleotides: 2. CDR1 is ENHRY, CDR2 SYGVKD, per germline. CDR3 size: 16 residues. DNA of the CDR3: TGTGCCATCAGTGGAACTAGCGGGAGGAACACCGGGGAGCTGTTTTTT. Encoded protein: CAISGTSGRNTGELFF.

The rearrangement joins TRBV29-1 to TRBJ1-1; D is ambiguous. CDR1 is SQVTM and CDR2 is ANQGSEA in the germline V gene. The CDR3 is 11 residues long. V dropped 4 bases and J dropped 1 base, with 4 bases sitting between them. In DNA form, the CDR3 reads TGCAGCGTTGGTCGGAACACTGAAGCTTTCTTT. It is translated as CSVGRNTEAFF.

The V call is TRBV11-3, the J call TRBJ2-5; no clear D gene. The CDR3 is 15 amino acids. Looked up from germline, CDR1 is SGHNT and CDR2 is YENEEA. V shed 5 bases and J shed 5 bases, with 18 bases lying between them. CDR3 amino acids: CASSTHSTRRETQYF. As DNA, the CDR3 is TGTGCCAGCAGCACCCACTCGACCCGCCGGGAGACCCAGTACTTC.

The CDR3 region has the DNA TGTGCCAGCAGCTTGGGGGCAGGGACCGGAAACACCATATATTTT. Protein sequence: CASSLGAGTGNTIYF. V is TRBV5-4 and J is TRBJ1-3; a possible D gene is TRBD1 (5 bases). Trimming stripped 0 bases from V and 4 bases from J, with 11 bases between. CDR1 SGHNT and CDR2 YYREEE come from the germline V gene (reference sequence). This CDR3 has 15 residues.

The chain carries TRBV6-1 and TRBJ2-7; 8 bases align to TRBD2. The V gene end was trimmed by 4 bases and the J gene end by 1 base; junction bases not matched to a gene: 12. The CDR3 runs to 17 residues. Germline assignment: CDR1 MNHNS and CDR2 SASEGT. CDR3 sequence (DNA): TGTGCCAGCAGTGGCAATCTGGGTAGCGGGATTTCCTACGAGCAGTACTTC. It codes for CASSGNLGSGISYEQYF.

This chain connects TRBV19 to TRBJ1-5; the D is unclear. V gave up 0 bases and J gave up 0 bases, with 15 bases separating them. CDR3 length: 18 amino acids. The V gene's germline CDR1 is LNHDA and CDR2 SQIVND (reference sequence). CDR3 nucleotides: TGTGCCAGTAGTATAGATCGAAGACAAACCCCTAGCAATCAGCCCCAGCATTTT. Encoded protein: CASSIDRRQTPSNQPQHF. Together with reference TRBV19 and TRBJ1-5, the CDR3 gives the full variable domain: DGGITQSPKYLFRKEGQNVTLSCEQNLNHDAMYWYRQDPGQGLRLIYYSQIVNDFQKGDIAEGYSVSREKKESFPLTVTSAQKNPTAFYLCASSIDRRQTPSNQPQHFGDGTRLSIL.

The rearrangement uses TRBV6-6 and TRBJ1-4, with 9 bases fitting TRBD1. The CDR3 is 15 amino acids. Trimming removed 5 bases from V and 5 bases from J; junction bases left unmatched: 6. Germline CDR1 MNHNY, CDR2 SVGAGI (reference sequence). The CDR3 reads CASSTPTGGNEKLFF. In DNA form, the CDR3 reads TGTGCCAGCAGTACACCGACAGGGGGAAATGAAAAACTGTTTTTT.